This is a list of T cell receptor beta chains from one sample in a study of blood T cell repertoires in COVID-19. The table came from immunoSEQ multiplex PCR; TCRdb's copy has only in-frame clones and leaves some out. The sample holds under 300,000 clones; approximately 91% are singletons and the top ten take 0.65% to 0.95%. Sequencing used peripheral blood. The receptor set was obtained from a woman aged 25 to 39 with acute or convalescent COVID-19. Each CDR3 is given with its conserved first and last residue. Size tells how often a clone was seen (once, few, many) or the class of an expanded clone, and some rows leave it out.

v_call clone_size cdr3_aa
TRBV9 once CASSLTGSNEKLFF
TRBV7-9 many CASSTGTGRTNTEAFF
TRBV3-1/TRBV3-2 once CASSEGDNTGENEQFF
TRBV10-1 NA CASSESARPSTGELFF
TRBV9 NA CASSLDGAVSYEQYF
TRBV5-1 NA CASSPELASKETQYF
TRBV12-5 once CASGLQGGNIQYF
TRBV7-7 NA CASSLRGGRETQYF
TRBV6-5 NA CASRLAGVHTGELFF
TRBV5-1 NA CASMVGTSGNEQFF
TRBV9 NA CASSASTGLGGNTIYF
TRBV15 NA CATSSPEGSSTYEQYF
TRBV15 NA CATSRELSLAGGREQYF
TRBV19 NA CASVSAGEVEQYF
TRBV6-5 NA CASSYWLAGGGNEQFF
TRBV30 NA CAWTDRGTEAFF
TRBV19 NA CASSPVAGAGEQYF
TRBV9 NA CASSVATVAAQETQYF
TRBV18 NA CASSPGLVATGELFF
TRBV13 NA CASSLVGGSQDTQYF